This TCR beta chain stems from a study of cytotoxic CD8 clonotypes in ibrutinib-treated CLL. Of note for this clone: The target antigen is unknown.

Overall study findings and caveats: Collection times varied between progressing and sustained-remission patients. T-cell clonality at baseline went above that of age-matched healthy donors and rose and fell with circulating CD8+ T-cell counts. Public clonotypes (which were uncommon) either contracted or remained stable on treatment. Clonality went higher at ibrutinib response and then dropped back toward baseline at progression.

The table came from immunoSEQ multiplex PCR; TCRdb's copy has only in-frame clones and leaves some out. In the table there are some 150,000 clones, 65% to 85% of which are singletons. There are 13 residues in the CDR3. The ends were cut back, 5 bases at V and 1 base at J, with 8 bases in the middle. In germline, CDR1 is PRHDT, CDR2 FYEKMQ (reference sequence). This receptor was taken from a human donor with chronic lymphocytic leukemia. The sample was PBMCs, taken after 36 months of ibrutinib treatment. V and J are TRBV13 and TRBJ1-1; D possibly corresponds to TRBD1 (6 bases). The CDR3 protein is CASSRQENTEAFF. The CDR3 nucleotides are TGTGCCAGCAGCCGACAGGAGAACACTGAAGCTTTCTTT.